The source of this TCR beta chain is a study of T cells in localized non-small cell lung cancer. Profiling relied on immunoSEQ multiplex PCR, and the TCRdb table lists in-frame clones only, not all of them. Of tens of thousands of clones in the sample, roughly four fifths were seen once. The source material was peripheral blood, sampled before any cancer treatment. The sequence came from a male donor older than 55 with stage III squamous cell lung carcinoma.

Written as DNA, the CDR3 is TGCGCCAGCAGCCACGATTTAGCGGGAGTTTACAATGAGCAGTTCTTC. Residues: CASSHDLAGVYNEQFF. The chain is built from TRBV4-1 and TRBJ2-1, with 9 bases aligning to TRBD2. V shed 3 bases, J shed 4 bases, and the junction held 7 bases outside the gene matches. CDR3 length: 16 amino acids. The germline gives CDR1 MGHRA, CDR2 YSYEKL.